This T cell receptor beta chain was identified in a study of cytomegalovirus exposure and HLA in healthy donors. The CDR3 contains 15 residues. J was trimmed by 9 bases and V by 6 bases; bases with no gene match: 9. Germline lookup yields CDR1 MNHEY and CDR2 SVGAGI. About this clone: Its antigen remains unidentified.

Both 60 Vbeta primers and 13 Jbeta primers went into the PCR. Sequencing used immunoSEQ multiplex PCR; TCRdb keeps in-frame clones, though not all of them. The sample comprises 110,000 or so clones, roughly 80% of which are singletons, and 6.9% rests with the top ten. General observations from the study: The investigators catalogued 180 or so TCR beta chains as cytomegalovirus-associated.

Material: PBMCs. The J gene is TRBJ2-1, the V gene TRBV6-5, with TRBD1 identical over 12 bases. The sequence was collected from a man under 40 in good health and CMV-seropositive. CDR3 in DNA: TGTGCCAGCAGCCACGAGGGACAGGGGGCTGGTGAGCAGTTCTTC. It translates to CASSHEGQGAGEQFF.